This T cell receptor (beta chain) was identified during a study of blood T cell repertoires in COVID-19. This CDR3 comprises 14 residues. V was clipped by 0 bases and J by 9 bases; unmatched bases: 7. Per the germline V gene, CDR1 is LGHDT and CDR2 is YNNKEL (reference sequence). Data came from immunoSEQ multiplex PCR; TCRdb stores just in-frame clones and leaves some out. This repertoire shows under 200,000 clones, more than 70% found once; its top ten account for approximately 8%. The sequenced sample consisted of PBMCs or T cells enriched from blood (not recorded which). J is TRBJ1-1 and V is TRBV3-1 (or the pseudogene TRBV3-2); TRBD1 agrees at 7 bases. The origin of this receptor is a woman aged 18-35 years who had recovered from COVID-19. The CDR3 reads CASSQDRGQGKAFF. For the CDR3, the DNA is TGTGCCAGCAGCCAAGATAGGGGGCAGGGAAAAGCTTTCTTT.